The present TCR beta chain was sequenced within a study of blood T cell repertoires in COVID-19. Study overall: Collection of acute and convalescent COVID-19 samples took place in the United States, Italy and Spain.

Cohorts were assigned according to the clinical history that participants reported. Two negative PCRs, clearance, or symptom resolution characterized the recovered Cohort 3 donors. Germline V gene sequence: CDR1 LGHNA, CDR2 YNFKEQ. With V trimmed by 0 bases and J by 3 bases, 7 bases remained unmatched. This CDR3 has 17 amino acids. Measured with immunoSEQ multiplex PCR; TCRdb has only the in-frame clones, and not every one. Here the sample spans about 370,000 clones, over 75% being singletons. The chain is built from TRBV4-2 and TRBJ1-2; 10 bases agree with TRBD1. The sequencing sample was made of PBMCs or T cells enriched from blood (not recorded which). This clonotype was sampled from a young man who had recovered from COVID-19. CDR3 residues: CASSQELRTGGDYGYTF. The CDR3 DNA reads TGTGCCAGCAGCCAAGAGCTCAGGACAGGGGGGGACTATGGCTACACCTTC.